Presented here are 6 T cell receptor beta chains from one specimen sequenced in a study of monozygotic twins with inflammatory bowel disease. TCRdb reprocessed the 5' RACE reads, keeping one entry per CDR3 protein, no DNA. This sample's clone table lists around 210,000 distinct CDR3 sequences. The sample taken for sequencing was blood. These receptors came from a human donor with ulcerative colitis or Crohn's disease, or a healthy co-twin of an affected twin (not recorded which).

The chain links TRBV7-9 to TRBJ2-7; TCRdb lists TRBD2, though no DNA is available to test this call. Germline CDR1 and CDR2: SEHNR and FQNEAQ (reference sequence). The CDR3 is 13 residues long. CDR3: CASSLELGPEQYF.

CDR3 sequence reads: CSARDTGLLLIDTQYF. The rearrangement links TRBV20-1 to TRBJ2-3; TCRdb returns TRBD1, unconfirmable since there is no DNA. Germline lookup yields CDR1 DFQATT and CDR2 SNEGSKA (reference sequence). The length of the CDR3 is 16 residues.

The chain employs TRBV5-1 and TRBJ2-3; as DNA is missing, the TRBD2 call by TCRdb cannot be tested. CDR3 size: 14 residues. Germline loops: CDR1 SGHRS, CDR2 YFSETQ. CDR3 region: CASSFSGITDTQYF. Using reference TRBV5-1 and TRBJ2-3 for the parts outside the CDR3, the full variable domain is KAGVTQTPRYLIKTRGQQVTLSCSPISGHRSVSWYQQTPGQGLQFLFEYFSETQRNKGNFPGRFSGRQFSNSRSEMNVSTLELGDSALYLCASSFSGITDTQYFGPGTRLTVL.

The chain couples TRBV5-1 to TRBJ2-7; TCRdb returns TRBD1, unconfirmable since there is no DNA. Germline loops: CDR1 SGHRS, CDR2 YFSETQ. The CDR3 is 16 residues long. The CDR3 sequence: CASSLDSGTDGLLRDF.

The chain combines TRBV5-1 with TRBJ2-3. This CDR3 is built from 16 residues. In germline, CDR1 is SGHRS, CDR2 YFSETQ. The CDR3 region is CASSPGSLASTDTQYF.

The chain uses TRBV7-2 and TRBJ2-7. The CDR3 covers 11 residues. Germline loops: CDR1 SGHTA, CDR2 FQGNSA. CDR3 sequence reads: CASSASYEQYF. Full variable domain (remainder filled in from reference TRBV7-2 and TRBJ2-7): GAGVSQSPSNKVTEKGKDVELRCDPISGHTALYWYRQSLGQGLEFLIYFQGNSAPDKSGLPSDRFSAERTGGSVSTLTIQRTQQEDSAVYLCASSASYEQYFGPGTRLTVT.